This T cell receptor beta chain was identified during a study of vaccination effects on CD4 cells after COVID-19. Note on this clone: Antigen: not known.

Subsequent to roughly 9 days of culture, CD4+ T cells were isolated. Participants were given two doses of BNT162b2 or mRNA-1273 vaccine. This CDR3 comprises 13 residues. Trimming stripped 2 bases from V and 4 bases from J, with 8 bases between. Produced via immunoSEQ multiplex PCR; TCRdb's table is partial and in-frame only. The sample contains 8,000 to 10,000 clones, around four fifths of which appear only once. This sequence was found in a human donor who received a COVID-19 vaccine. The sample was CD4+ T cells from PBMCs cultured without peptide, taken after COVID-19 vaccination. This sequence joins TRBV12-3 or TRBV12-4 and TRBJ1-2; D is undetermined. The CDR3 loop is CASSLRAGYGYTF. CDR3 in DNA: TGTGCCAGCAGTTTAAGGGCAGGCTATGGCTACACCTTC.